Presented here are 3 T cell receptor beta chains from one specimen sequenced in a study of blood T cell repertoires in COVID-19. Assay used: immunoSEQ multiplex PCR; TCRdb lists only in-frame clones, some missing. The data show approximately 150,000 clones, with 84% seen just once and approximately 7.1% held by the top ten. Sequencing used peripheral blood. All receptors come from a woman aged 45-65 years in a cohort sampled during active or convalescent COVID-19.

This sequence joins TRBV10-3 and TRBJ1-5, with D perhaps matching TRBD1 (5 bases). This CDR3 is built from 15 residues. The V gene's germline CDR1 is ENHRY and CDR2 SYGVKD. The ends were cut back, 6 bases at V and 4 bases at J, with 16 bases in the middle. The DNA for the CDR3 is TGTGCCATCAGCCCGCGGGACGATCAAAATCAGCCCCAGCATTTT. Protein product: CAISPRDDQNQPQHF.

The genes are TRBV7-9 and TRBJ2-3; D is perhaps TRBD2 (5 bases). The CDR3 is 14 amino acids. With 5 bases removed from V and 5 bases from J, the gap between germline ends came to 14 bases. CDR1 is SEHNR, CDR2 FQNEAQ, per germline (reference sequence). CDR3 residues: CASSMGSGGDTQYF. The CDR3 DNA reads TGTGCCAGCAGCATGGGCAGCGGAGGAGATACGCAGTATTTT.

This clone came up once. This chain uses TRBV7-2 with TRBJ1-2; maybe TRBD1 (6 bases). CDR1 and CDR2 (germline): SGHTA, FQGNSA. CDR3 length equals 17 residues. V dropped 1 base and J dropped 0 bases, with 15 bases sitting between them. The CDR3 is CASSLDPGAPANYGYTF. The CDR3 DNA is TGTGCCAGCAGCTTAGACCCAGGGGCCCCCGCTAACTATGGCTACACCTTC.